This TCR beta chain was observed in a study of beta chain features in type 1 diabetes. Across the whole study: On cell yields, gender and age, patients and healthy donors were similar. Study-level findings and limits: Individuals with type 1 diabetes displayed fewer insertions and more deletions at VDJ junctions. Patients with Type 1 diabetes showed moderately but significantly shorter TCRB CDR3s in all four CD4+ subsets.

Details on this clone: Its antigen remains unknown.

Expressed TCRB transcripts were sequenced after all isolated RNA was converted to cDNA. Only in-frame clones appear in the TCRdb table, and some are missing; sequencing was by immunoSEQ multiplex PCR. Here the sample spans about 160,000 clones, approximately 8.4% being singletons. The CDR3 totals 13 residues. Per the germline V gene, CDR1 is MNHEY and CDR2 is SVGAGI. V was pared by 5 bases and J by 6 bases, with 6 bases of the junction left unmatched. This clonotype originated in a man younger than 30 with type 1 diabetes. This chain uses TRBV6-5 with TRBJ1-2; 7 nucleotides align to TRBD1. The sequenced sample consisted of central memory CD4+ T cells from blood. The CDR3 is CASSPRDRDGYTF. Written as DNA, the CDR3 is TGTGCCAGCAGTCCCCGTGACAGGGATGGCTACACCTTC.